The clone carrying this T cell receptor beta chain has just one count. The antigen remains undetermined. It was with 60 Vbeta and 13 Jbeta primers that the PCR ran. Assay used: immunoSEQ multiplex PCR; TCRdb lists only in-frame clones, some missing. The top ten hold 0.6% to 0.65% of the sample, which has 200,000 to 250,000 clones, around 80% seen once. This sample is drawn from a study of cytomegalovirus exposure and HLA in healthy donors. Regarding the study as a whole: Productive rates of about 87% or about 30% were seen for most TCR beta V segments in an earlier analysis. High sensitivity and specificity were reportedly achieved when the classifier diagnosed cytomegalovirus status.

This receptor was identified in a man younger than 30 in good health and CMV-seronegative. The sequencing sample was made of PBMCs.

The CDR3 is CASSFPRDEQFF. As DNA, the CDR3 is TGTGCCAGCAGCTTTCCTCGGGATGAGCAGTTCTTC. The rearrangement joins TRBV7-9 to TRBJ2-1; D gene ambiguous. Germline CDR1 reads SEHNR; CDR2 reads FQNEAQ (reference sequence). This CDR3 is built from 12 residues. Trimming shortened V by 3 bases and J by 8 bases, and 8 bases separated the two germline ends.